The 30 T cell receptor beta chains reported below all come from one sample, sequenced in a study of vaccination and CD4 T cells after COVID-19. Cultured CD4+ T cells had their DNA profiled by the Oncomine TCR Beta short-read assay. TCRdb recomputed calls from the PCR reads with MiXCR, one row per CDR3 protein. This sample carries approximately 20,000 distinct CDR3 sequences, 70% of them seen once, and the ten largest clones take roughly 9.4%. The treatment denotes: 10-day PBMC culture with coronavirus spike peptide pools or control peptides (ViraFEST assay). These receptors are not linked to any known antigen. The specimen was CD4+ T cells from blood, cultured in vitro. Every receptor here comes from a human donor who had recovered from COVID-19.

Comments on this clonotype: Mismatch with germline at one junction end may stem from a read error. The gene calls are TRBV7-7 and TRBJ2-6, with unresolved D. This CDR3 has 13 residues. Looked up from germline, CDR1 is SSHAT and CDR2 is FNYEAQ (reference sequence). The CDR3 sequence is CASSFSGANVLTF. The CDR3 coding sequence is TGTGCTAGCAGCTTTTCTGGGGCCAACGTCCTGACTTTC.

The V call is TRBV7-9, the J call TRBJ2-7; 7 bases match TRBD2. CDR3 length: 12 amino acids. V was pared by 1 base and J by 6 bases, with 0 bases of the junction left unmatched. Germline CDR1 reads SEHNR; CDR2 reads FQNEAQ (reference sequence). The CDR3 spells CASSLGGGEQYF. In nucleotides, the CDR3 is TGTGCCAGCAGCTTAGGCGGGGGCGAGCAGTACTTC.

This sequence joins TRBV7-9 and TRBJ2-7; 8 positions match TRBD1. The junction had 11 bases not matched to a gene; V was cut back by 5 bases and J by 2 bases. This CDR3 has 16 amino acids. Germline V gene sequence: CDR1 SEHNR, CDR2 FQNEAQ (reference sequence). The DNA of the CDR3 is TGTGCCAGCAGCATCCAAGCTGGGACAGGAGCCTACGAGCAGTACTTC. This codes for CASSIQAGTGAYEQYF.

V is TRBV20-1 and J is TRBJ1-1, with TRBD1 matching over 7 bases. V was pared by 5 bases and J by 3 bases, with 12 bases of the junction left unmatched. Germline V CDR1 and CDR2: DFQATT, SNEGSKA (reference sequence). There are 15 residues in the CDR3. CDR3 sequence: CSACPPTGTDTEAFF. The CDR3 DNA reads TGCAGTGCTTGCCCTCCTACCGGGACAGACACTGAAGCTTTCTTT.

The J gene is TRBJ2-1, the V gene TRBV3-1; D possibly corresponds to TRBD2 (6 bases). This CDR3 is 16 amino acids long. The germline gives CDR1 LGHDT, CDR2 YNNKEL (reference sequence). The V and J ends lost 1 base and 0 bases respectively, with 10 bases between them. The chain's CDR3 is CASSQVLAYSYNEQFF. In DNA form, the CDR3 reads TGTGCCAGCAGCCAAGTCCTAGCGTACTCCTACAATGAGCAGTTCTTC.

The CDR3 DNA follows: TGTGCCTGGAGTCAACCTAGCACAGATACGCAGTATTTT. Encoded protein: CAWSQPSTDTQYF. V is TRBV30 and J is TRBJ2-3; D gene ambiguous. CDR3 length equals 13 residues. V lost 2 bases to trimming and J lost 0 bases, with 6 bases between them. Germline CDR1 is GTSNPN and CDR2 is SVGIG (reference sequence).

The rearrangement joins TRBV20-1 to TRBJ2-2, with no clear D. The length of the CDR3 is 14 residues. Per germline, CDR1 DFQATT and CDR2 SNEGSKA (reference sequence). V lost 0 bases and J lost 5, with 10 bases in between. The CDR3 is CSAREGAETGELFF. The CDR3 bases are TGCAGTGCTAGAGAGGGCGCCGAGACCGGGGAGCTGTTTTTT.

CDR3 DNA: TGTGCCATCCGGAGTACCACAGATACGCAGTATTTT. Its protein product is CAIRSTTDTQYF. V usage is TRBV6-1 and J usage is TRBJ2-3; D is unclear. There are 12 residues in the CDR3. Trimming stripped 10 bases from V and 2 bases from J, with 10 bases between. CDR1 and CDR2 from the germline V gene are MNHNS and SASEGT.

The chain uses TRBV6-4 and TRBJ1-6; 8 nucleotides align to TRBD1. V shed 6 bases and J 9 bases; nucleotides not matched to a gene: 13. The CDR3 runs 16 residues. Germline V gives CDR1 MRHNA, CDR2 SNTAGT. The CDR3 loop is CASSQTGQGYGSPLHF. CDR3 in DNA: TGTGCCAGCAGCCAAACAGGACAGGGCTACGGTTCACCCCTCCACTTT.

The genes are TRBV20-1 and TRBJ1-2, with 7 bases that match TRBD1. Per the germline V gene, CDR1 is DFQATT and CDR2 is SNEGSKA (reference sequence). This CDR3 has 16 residues. The V and J ends lost 0 bases and 9 bases, in that order; junction bases with no gene match: 16. CDR3 nucleotide sequence: TGCAGTGCTAGAGAGAGGGGGCGCATTTACGGAGGAAGCTACACCTTC. Translated: CSARERGRIYGGSYTF.

The table lists this clonotype with a count of one. CDR3 sequence (DNA): TGCAGTGCTACCACTCTTACTAGCAATCAGCCCCAGCATTTT. Protein sequence: CSATTLTSNQPQHF. The V and J genes are TRBV20-1 and TRBJ1-5; D unclear. Germline-derived CDR1 and CDR2 are DFQATT and SNEGSKA (reference sequence). Trimming stripped 4 bases from V and 0 bases from J, with 10 bases between. The CDR3 contains 14 residues.

The chain couples TRBV19 to TRBJ2-3; 8 bases are a match to TRBD2. Germline CDR1 and CDR2: LNHDA and SQIVND (reference sequence). There are 15 residues in the CDR3. J gave up 3 bases and V 6 bases, and 8 bases lay outside the gene matches. In DNA, the CDR3 is TGTGCCAGTAGCCGAGCGGGAGTCGGGACAGATACGCAGTATTTT. This sequence encodes CASSRAGVGTDTQYF.

The chain carries TRBV15 and TRBJ1-5, with 9 nucleotides matching TRBD1. The CDR3 is 16 amino acids. CDR1 and CDR2 from the germline V gene are LNHNV and YYDKDF (reference sequence). After removal of 6 bases from V and 6 bases from J, the junction contained 12 bases not matched to a gene. The CDR3 DNA reads TGTGCCACCAGGTATCCGGGACAGGGAAGGGGTCAGCCCCAGCATTTT. Translation gives CATRYPGQGRGQPQHF.

This clonotype occurred a few times. The J gene is TRBJ2-5, the V gene TRBV20-1; possibly TRBD2 for D (6 bases). V shed 7 bases and J shed 4 bases, with 10 bases lying between them. CDR1 and CDR2 (germline): DFQATT, SNEGSKA (reference sequence). There are 11 residues in the CDR3. The CDR3 sequence is CSGGVGETQYF. In DNA, the CDR3 is TGCAGTGGGGGGGTCGGAGAGACCCAGTACTTC.

This clonotype was seen only a few times. The chain uses TRBV6-1 and TRBJ1-5; D possibly corresponds to TRBD1 (5 bases). The V end was cut by 7 bases, the J end by 0 bases, with 13 bases between. The CDR3 sequence is 15 residues long. Germline V CDR1 and CDR2: MNHNS, SASEGT. The DNA of the CDR3 is TGTGCCAGCATGGAGGGGACCTATAGCAATCAGCCCCAGCATTTT. This sequence encodes CASMEGTYSNQPQHF.

This sequence joins TRBV10-3 and TRBJ2-2; 11 bases are shared with TRBD1. Germline values: CDR1 ENHRY, CDR2 SYGVKD. V lost 3 bases, J lost 6 bases, and 6 bases stayed unmatched. The CDR3 has 16 amino acids. The CDR3 nucleotides read TGTGCCATCAGTGATCCGGGACAGGGGGTCGCCGGGGAGCTGTTTTTT. This codes for CAISDPGQGVAGELFF.

This clonotype is medium-sized within its sample. As DNA, the CDR3 is TGTGCCAGCAGCTGGACAGGGGCCACAGCTCGGGGTGGCTACACCTTC. Translation: CASSWTGATARGGYTF. This chain connects TRBV7-2 to TRBJ1-2, with TRBD1 identical over 9 bases. J lost 7 bases, V lost 4 bases, and 13 bases had no gene match. Germline V gene sequence: CDR1 SGHTA, CDR2 FQGNSA. The CDR3 consists of 16 residues. The full variable domain, completed using reference TRBV7-2 and TRBJ1-2, is GAGVSQSPSNKVTEKGKDVELRCDPISGHTALYWYRQSLGQGLEFLIYFQGNSAPDKSGLPSDRFSAERTGGSVSTLTIQRTQQEDSAVYLCASSWTGATARGGYTFGSGTRLTVV.

This clonotype was observed a few times. The CDR3 nucleotides read TGTGCCAGCAGCTGGGACAGGGTAATCTATGGCTACACCTTC. It translates to CASSWDRVIYGYTF. The chain joins TRBV5-6 to TRBJ1-2; 9 nucleotides agree with TRBD1. The junction had 4 bases not matched to a gene; V was cut back by 3 bases and J by 4 bases. The CDR3 is 14 amino acids. The germline V gene has CDR1 SGHDT and CDR2 YYEEEE.

The J gene is TRBJ2-5, the V gene TRBV28, with 13 bases that match TRBD2. The trim removed 6 bases at V and 1 base at J, leaving 8 bases unmatched. The CDR3 runs to 17 residues. The germline V gene encodes CDR1 MDHEN and CDR2 SYDVKM. As DNA, the CDR3 is TGTGCCAGCAGAAGAACTAGCGGGAGGGCCTTCCAAGAGACCCAGTACTTC. It specifies CASRRTSGRAFQETQYF.

In its sample, this clonotype was seen once. The chain recombines TRBV19 with TRBJ2-3; no clear D gene. CDR3 length equals 15 residues. Per germline, CDR1 LNHDA and CDR2 SQIVND (reference sequence). The V gene lost 6 bases and the J gene lost 2 bases, with 15 bases spanning the gap. CDR3 sequence reads: CASSPGVGYTDTQYF. CDR3 DNA sequence: TGTGCCAGTAGCCCGGGTGTCGGATACACAGATACGCAGTATTTT.

This clonotype was detected once. The J gene is TRBJ1-6, the V gene TRBV4-3; no firm D call. This CDR3 has 15 residues. The V and J ends lost 4 bases and 4 bases respectively, with 11 bases between them. Per the germline V gene, CDR1 is LGHNA and CDR2 is YSLEER. The CDR3, as DNA: TGCGCCAGCAGCCGAGATCAGGATTATAATTCACCCCTCCACTTT. Amino acid sequence: CASSRDQDYNSPLHF.

The J gene is TRBJ1-2, the V gene TRBV4-1; perhaps TRBD1 as D (5 bases). The CDR3 runs to 15 residues. CDR1 and CDR2 (germline): MGHRA, YSYEKL. V was cut by 1 base and J by 4 bases, with 13 bases left in between. The CDR3 DNA reads TGCGCCAGCAGCCAAGTGGGGGGGGACCGCTATGGCTACACCTTC. It codes for CASSQVGGDRYGYTF.

The chain links TRBV18 to TRBJ2-7; D gene uncertain. In germline, CDR1 is KGHSH, CDR2 LQKENI. The CDR3 is 11 residues long. The V end lost 4 bases, the J end lost 4 bases, and 5 bases lay between the germline ends. CDR3 loop: CASSLHYEQYF. For the CDR3, the DNA is TGTGCCAGCTCACTTCATTACGAGCAGTACTTC.

The chain is built from TRBV5-1 and TRBJ2-1; 11 bases are a match to TRBD2. The CDR3 runs 16 residues. Germline V CDR1 and CDR2: SGHRS, YFSETQ. Losses at the gene ends were 4 bases for V and 2 bases for J; bases not matched to a gene: 5. The CDR3 protein is CASSAVSGRAYNEQFF. CDR3 bases: TGCGCCAGCAGCGCCGTTAGCGGGAGGGCCTACAATGAGCAGTTCTTC.

This clonotype has just one count. The chain is built from TRBV15 and TRBJ2-7; D unresolved. CDR1 is LNHNV and CDR2 is YYDKDF in the germline V gene (reference sequence). This CDR3 contains 13 residues. V was trimmed by 1 base and J by 3 bases, leaving 7 bases between them. The CDR3 here is CATSRGPLYEQYF. CDR3 nucleotide sequence: TGTGCCACCAGCAGAGGCCCCCTCTACGAGCAGTACTTC.

This CDR3 is CSAIPPAGGGQPQHF. CDR3 coding DNA: TGCAGTGCTATCCCCCCGGCGGGGGGCGGTCAGCCCCAGCATTTT. The V and J genes are TRBV20-1 and TRBJ1-5; the D gene is possibly TRBD1 (6 bases). Trimming removed 4 bases from V and 6 bases from J, with 19 bases in between. CDR3 length: 15 amino acids. Germline V gene sequence: CDR1 DFQATT, CDR2 SNEGSKA (reference sequence).

The rearrangement uses TRBV6-2 or TRBV6-3 and TRBJ2-2; 7 bases map to TRBD1. Germline-derived CDR1 and CDR2 are MNHEY and SVGEGT. This CDR3 has 15 amino acids. The V gene end was trimmed by 2 bases and the J gene end by 3 bases; junction bases not matched to a gene: 3. CDR3 bases: TGTGCCAGCAGTTACGTGGGACAGCACACCGGGGAGCTGTTTTTT. Translating gives CASSYVGQHTGELFF.

The chain recombines TRBV20-1 with TRBJ2-5; no reliable D call. The CDR3 consists of 13 residues. Germline loops: CDR1 DFQATT, CDR2 SNEGSKA (reference sequence). V lost 0 bases, J lost 3 bases, and 8 bases lay in between. The CDR3 region has the DNA TGCAGTGCTAGAGATAACTACAAAGAGACCCAGTACTTC. Translated, it gives CSARDNYKETQYF.

The chain couples TRBV30 to TRBJ1-2, with no clear D. V was shortened by 0 bases and J by 9 bases, with 14 bases between the two germline ends. There are 13 residues in the CDR3. Germline V CDR1 and CDR2: GTSNPN, SVGIG (reference sequence). CDR3: CAWSVLTLQSYTF. The CDR3, as DNA: TGTGCCTGGAGTGTACTGACGCTGCAAAGCTACACCTTC.

The V and J genes are TRBV6-2 or TRBV6-3 and TRBJ2-3; D not resolved. The germline CDR1 and CDR2 sequences are MNHEY and SVGEGT. V was cut by 7 bases and J by 3 bases, with 8 bases left in between. The length of the CDR3 is 12 residues. CDR3 nucleotide sequence: TGTGCCAGCAACCGACGGACAGATACGCAGTATTTT. It codes for CASNRRTDTQYF.